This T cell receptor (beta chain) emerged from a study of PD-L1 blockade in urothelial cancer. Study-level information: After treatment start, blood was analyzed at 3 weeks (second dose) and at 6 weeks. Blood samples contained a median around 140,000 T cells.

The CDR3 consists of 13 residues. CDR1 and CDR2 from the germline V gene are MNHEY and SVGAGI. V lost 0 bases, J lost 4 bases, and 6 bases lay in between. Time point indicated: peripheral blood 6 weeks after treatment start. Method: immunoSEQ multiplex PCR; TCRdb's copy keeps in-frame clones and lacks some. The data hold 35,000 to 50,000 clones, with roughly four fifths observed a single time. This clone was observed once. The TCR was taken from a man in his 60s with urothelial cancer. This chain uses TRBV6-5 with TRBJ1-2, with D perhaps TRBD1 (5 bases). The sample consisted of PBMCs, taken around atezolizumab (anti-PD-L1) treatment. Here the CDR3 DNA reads TGTGCCAGCAGTTACTCCGACAGCTATGGCTACACCTTC. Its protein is CASSYSDSYGYTF.